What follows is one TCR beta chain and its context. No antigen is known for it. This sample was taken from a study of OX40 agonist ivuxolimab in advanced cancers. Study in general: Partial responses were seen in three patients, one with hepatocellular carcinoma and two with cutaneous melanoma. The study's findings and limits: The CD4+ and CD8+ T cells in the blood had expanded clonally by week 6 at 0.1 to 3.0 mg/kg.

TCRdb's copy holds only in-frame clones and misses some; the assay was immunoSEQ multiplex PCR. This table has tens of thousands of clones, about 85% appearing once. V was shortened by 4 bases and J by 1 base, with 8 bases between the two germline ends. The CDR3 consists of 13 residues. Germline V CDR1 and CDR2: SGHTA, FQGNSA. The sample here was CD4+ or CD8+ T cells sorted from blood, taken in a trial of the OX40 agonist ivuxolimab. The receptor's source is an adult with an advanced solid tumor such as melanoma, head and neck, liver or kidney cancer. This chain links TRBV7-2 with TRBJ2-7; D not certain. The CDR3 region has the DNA TGTGCCAGCAGCTCCGTACCTTCCTACGAGCAGTACTTC. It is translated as CASSSVPSYEQYF.